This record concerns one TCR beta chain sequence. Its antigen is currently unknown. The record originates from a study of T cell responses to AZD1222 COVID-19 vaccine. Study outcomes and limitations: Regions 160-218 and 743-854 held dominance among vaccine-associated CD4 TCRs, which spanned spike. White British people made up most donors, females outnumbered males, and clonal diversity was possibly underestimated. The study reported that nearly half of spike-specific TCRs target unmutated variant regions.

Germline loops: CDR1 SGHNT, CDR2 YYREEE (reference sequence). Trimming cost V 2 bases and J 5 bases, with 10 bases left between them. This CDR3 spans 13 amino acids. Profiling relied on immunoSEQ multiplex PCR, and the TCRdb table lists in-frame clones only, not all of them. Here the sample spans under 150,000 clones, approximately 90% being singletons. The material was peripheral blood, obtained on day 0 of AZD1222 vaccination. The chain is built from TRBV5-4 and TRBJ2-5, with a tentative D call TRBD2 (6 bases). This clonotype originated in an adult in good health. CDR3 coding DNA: TGTGCCAGCAGCTTCGCGGCGGGGGAGACCCAGTACTTC. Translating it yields CASSFAAGETQYF.